This TCR beta chain is drawn from a study of Graves' ophthalmopathy and Graves' hyperthyroidism. Patients with other autoimmune diseases, uncontrolled infections, pregnancy or lactation were excluded. Reliance was placed on clinical symptoms, serum thyroxine, TRAb, thyroid ultrasound and orbital computed tomography for diagnosis. Concerning this clonotype itself: As yet, its antigen is unknown.

The V gene's germline CDR1 is SQVTM and CDR2 ANQGSEA. V shed 8 bases and J 4 bases; nucleotides not matched to a gene: 4. This CDR3 contains 12 residues. Points from the study as a whole: Blood also carried most expanded thyroid clonotypes exceeding 0.001 frequency. The 13-signature model separated ophthalmopathy from stable hyperthyroidism at approximately 89% sensitivity and roughly 81% specificity.

The sequenced template was RNA, covering the TCR beta CDR3 region. Second-round multiplex PCR came after first-round RT-PCR with HTBI primers. TCRdb re-derived calls from the multiplex PCR reads in MiXCR, one entry per CDR3 protein. The table records approximately 1.2 million distinct CDR3 sequences, 35% to 40% of them present only once. This chain uses TRBV29-1 with TRBJ1-1; TRBD1 agrees at 10 bases. The sample taken for sequencing was peripheral blood or thyroid tissue (not recorded which). The sequence was collected from an adult man with Graves' hyperthyroidism. CDR3 in DNA: TGCAGCCAGACAGGGGGCGTCACTGAAGCTTTCTTT. Residues: CSQTGGVTEAFF.